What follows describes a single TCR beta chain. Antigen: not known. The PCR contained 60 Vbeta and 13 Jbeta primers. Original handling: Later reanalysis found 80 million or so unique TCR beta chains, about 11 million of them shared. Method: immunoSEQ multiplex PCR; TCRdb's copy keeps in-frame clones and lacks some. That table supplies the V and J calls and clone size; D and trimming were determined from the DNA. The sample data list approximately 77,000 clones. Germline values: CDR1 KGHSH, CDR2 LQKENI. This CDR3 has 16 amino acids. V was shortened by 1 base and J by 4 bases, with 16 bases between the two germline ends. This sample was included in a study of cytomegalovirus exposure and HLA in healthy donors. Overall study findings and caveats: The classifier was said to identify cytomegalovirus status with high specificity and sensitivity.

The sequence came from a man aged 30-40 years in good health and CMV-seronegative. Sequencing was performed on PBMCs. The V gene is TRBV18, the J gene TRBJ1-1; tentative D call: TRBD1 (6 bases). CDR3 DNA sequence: TGTGCCAGCTCACCACGCTCCCAGGGGAGAGCCACTGAAGCTTTCTTT. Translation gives CASSPRSQGRATEAFF.